The rows below give T cell receptor beta chains drawn from one sample of a study of regulatory T cells in long-lasting Graves disease. TCRdb re-analysed the multiplex PCR reads in MiXCR, keeping a single row per CDR3 protein. The sample lists around 460,000 distinct CDR3 sequences, 20% to 25% occurring once. The material was peripheral blood mononuclear cells (PBMCs), obtained when the disease was refractory, from a patient treated with antithyroid drugs. The receptors come from a female donor with Graves disease. CDR3s include the opening cysteine and the closing phenylalanine or tryptophan. The D gene is left open where the match is weak. Size values are once, few and many counts, or a class for expanded clones, and some rows have none.

j_call v_call clone_size d_call cdr3_nt cdr3_aa
TRBJ2-5 TRBV7-6 many NA TGTGCCAGCAGCTTAAGATCTAGCATATTTCGGGAGACCCAGTACTTC CASSLRSSIFRETQYF
TRBJ1-4 TRBV7-8 NA NA TGTGCCAGCAGCTCGTTCGAGGCTAATGAAAAACTGTTTTTT CASSSFEANEKLFF
TRBJ1-1 TRBV6-2/TRBV6-3 NA NA TGTGCCAGCAGTTCCCTTTCGTGGGGGACTGAAGCTTTCTTT CASSSLSWGTEAFF
TRBJ1-5 TRBV6-2/TRBV6-3 many NA TGTGCCAGCAGTTACTCGTTAAACACGAGGCCCAATCAGCCCCAGCATTTT CASSYSLNTRPNQPQHF
TRBJ2-1 TRBV28 NA TRBD2 TGTGCCAGCACCGGACTAGCGGTAACCTACAATGAGCAGTTCTTC CASTGLAVTYNEQFF
TRBJ1-2 TRBV6-1 many NA TGTGCCAGCAGGGCTACAGGGAGGGGACATGGCTACACCTTC CASRATGRGHGYTF
TRBJ1-2 TRBV19 NA TRBD1 TGTGCCAGCACACCAATCGAGGGGGCCGGTGGCTACACCTTC CASTPIEGAGGYTF
TRBJ2-3 TRBV15 NA TRBD2 TGTGCCACCAGCAGAGTGCCGGGACTAGGGCAAAATACGCAGTATTTT CATSRVPGLGQNTQYF
TRBJ1-1 TRBV10-3 few TRBD1 TGTGCCAGCCACCGGGACAGGGACACTGAAGCTTTCTTT CASHRDRDTEAFF
TRBJ1-5 TRBV28 many NA TGTGCCAGCAGCCTCGCGCGGGCGGGGAATCAGCCCCAGCATTTT CASSLARAGNQPQHF
TRBJ1-5 TRBV6-1 few NA TGTGCCAGCAAACTCTCCGAGGAGAGCAATCAGCCCCAGCATTTT CASKLSEESNQPQHF
TRBJ1-1 TRBV2 many NA TGTGCCGGAAGCGTAACCCTTGAAGCTTTCTTT CAGSVTLEAFF
TRBJ2-2 TRBV19 once TRBD2 TGTGCCAGTAGTCCGGGACTAGCGGGAATTTGGGACGGGGAGCTGTTTTTT CASSPGLAGIWDGELFF
TRBJ1-3 TRBV20-1 NA NA TGCAGTGCCACCTCTCCGAAATCTGGAAACACCATATATTTT CSATSPKSGNTIYF
TRBJ1-2 TRBV3-1 NA TRBD1 TGTGCCAGCAGCCAAGTCCAGGGGGCAGGATATGGCTACACCTTC CASSQVQGAGYGYTF
TRBJ1-5 TRBV19 once NA TGTGCCAGTATTTTGTCAGGGAAGCGACAGCCCCAGCATTTT CASILSGKRQPQHF
TRBJ1-4 TRBV3-2 few NA TGTGCCAGCAGATCCGGGCACGCTGAAACTAATGAAAAACTGTTTTTT CASRSGHAETNEKLFF
TRBJ1-3 TRBV28 NA NA TGTGCCAGCAGTTTCGGACGGCGCATATATTTT CASSFGRRIYF
TRBJ2-7 TRBV7-9 few TRBD2 TGTGCCAGCAGCCCGCTAGCGGGGGGCGGGGTCCCCTACGAGCAGTACTTC CASSPLAGGGVPYEQYF
TRBJ2-2 TRBV28 many NA TGTGCCAGCAGTTACAGGTTTCGAGGTACCGGGGAGCTGTTTTTT CASSYRFRGTGELFF
TRBJ1-2 TRBV6-1 many NA TGTGCCAGCAGTGAGGGGGGCCGCGGCTACACCTTC CASSEGGRGYTF
TRBJ1-2 TRBV6-1 NA NA TGTGCCAGCAGTGAACAACGAGATGGCTACACCTTC CASSEQRDGYTF
TRBJ1-5 TRBV3-1 NA NA TGTGCCAGCAGCCACTCCGGCGCCCAGCCCCAGCATTTT CASSHSGAQPQHF
TRBJ1-5 TRBV19 NA NA TGTGCCAGTAGTATAGAGGGCGGATACAATCAGCCCCAGCATTTT CASSIEGGYNQPQHF
TRBJ2-2 TRBV29-1 NA NA TGCAGCGTTGTCGTAACAGTCCCCGGGGAGCTGTTTTTT CSVVVTVPGELFF
TRBJ1-1 TRBV12-3/TRBV12-4 many TRBD1 TGTGCCAGCAGTAAACAAGACAGGGGGCTCGGGAACACTGAAGCTTTCTTT CASSKQDRGLGNTEAFF
TRBJ1-2 TRBV6-6 NA TRBD1 TGTGCCAGCAGTTACTCGGGGTTCACCGGGACAGGGATGTATGGCTACACCTTC CASSYSGFTGTGMYGYTF
TRBJ1-2 TRBV6-1 many TRBD1 TGTGCCAGCAGCAAGGGGGCGCAAGGCTACACCTTC CASSKGAQGYTF
TRBJ2-7 TRBV11-2 NA TRBD1 TGTGCCAGCAGCTCAGACCCGGGACAGGGGTTCGGGGAGCAGTGCTTC CASSSDPGQGFGEQCF
TRBJ1-6 TRBV5-4 once NA TGTGCCAGCAGCCCCACCCCGGTAGAAGGTTCACCCCTCCACTTT CASSPTPVEGSPLHF
TRBJ2-5 TRBV20-1 many NA TGCAGTGCTAAATTTGCGGGCCAAGAGACCCAGTACTTC CSAKFAGQETQYF
TRBJ2-7 TRBV7-6 NA NA TGTGCCAGCAGCTTTGTCGGGAAGGGTCCCCTCTCCTACGAGCAGTACTTC CASSFVGKGPLSYEQYF
TRBJ1-2 TRBV13 many NA TGTGCCAGCAGCTTAGGGACAGAAGCTAACTATGGCTACACCTTC CASSLGTEANYGYTF
TRBJ2-7 TRBV6-1 many TRBD1 TGTGCCAGCAGTCGTGAGGACAGGGAGACCCACGAGCAGTACTTC CASSREDRETHEQYF
TRBJ2-7 TRBV14 NA NA TGTGCCAGCAGCCAAGCTACCGGGGCCTCCTACGAGCAGTACTTC CASSQATGASYEQYF
TRBJ1-1 TRBV28 many NA TGTGCCAGCAGTAAGATAACAGGTGGGGGGACTGAAGCTTTCTTT CASSKITGGGTEAFF
TRBJ1-6 TRBV10-3 many NA TGTGCCATCAGTGAGTCCCCAGCCCGGGATAATTCACCCCTCCACTTT CAISESPARDNSPLHF
TRBJ1-1 TRBV10-3 many NA TGTGCCATCATTGAAACACAGGATTCTGAAGCTTTCTTT CAIIETQDSEAFF
TRBJ2-6 TRBV20-1 NA NA TGCAGTGCACCAGGGGGGCACTCTGGGGCCAACGTCCTGACTTTC CSAPGGHSGANVLTF
TRBJ2-5 TRBV6-1 many NA TGTGCCAGCAGTCAGGACTGGCCCCAGGAGACCCAGTACTTC CASSQDWPQETQYF
TRBJ1-6 TRBV12-3/TRBV12-4 many NA TGTGCCAGCAGTCCTAGCTCCTATAATTCACCCCTCCACTTT CASSPSSYNSPLHF